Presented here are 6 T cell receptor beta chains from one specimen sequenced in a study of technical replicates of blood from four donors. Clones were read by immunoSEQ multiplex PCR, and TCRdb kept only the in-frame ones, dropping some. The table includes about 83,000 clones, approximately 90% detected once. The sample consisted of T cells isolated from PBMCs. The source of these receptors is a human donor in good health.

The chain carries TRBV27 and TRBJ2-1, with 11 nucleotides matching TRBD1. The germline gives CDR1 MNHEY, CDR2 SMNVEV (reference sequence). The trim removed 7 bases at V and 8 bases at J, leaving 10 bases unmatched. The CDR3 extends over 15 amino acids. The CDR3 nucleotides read TGTGCCAGCACCACCTCTGGGACAGGGGGTCATGAGCAGTTCTTC. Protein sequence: CASTTSGTGGHEQFF.

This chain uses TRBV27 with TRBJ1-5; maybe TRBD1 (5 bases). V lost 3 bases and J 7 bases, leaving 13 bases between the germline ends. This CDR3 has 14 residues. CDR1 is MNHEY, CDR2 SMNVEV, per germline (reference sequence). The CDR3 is CASSLKGVGQPQHF. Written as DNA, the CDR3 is TGTGCCAGCAGTTTGAAAGGGGTTGGGCAGCCCCAGCATTTT.

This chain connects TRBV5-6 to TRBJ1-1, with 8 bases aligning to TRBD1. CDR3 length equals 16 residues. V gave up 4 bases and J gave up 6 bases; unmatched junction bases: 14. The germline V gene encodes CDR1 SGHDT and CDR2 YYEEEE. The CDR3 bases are TGTGCCAGCAGCCATCTGCAACAGGGGGTGTTCGCTGAAGCTTTCTTT. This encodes CASSHLQQGVFAEAFF.

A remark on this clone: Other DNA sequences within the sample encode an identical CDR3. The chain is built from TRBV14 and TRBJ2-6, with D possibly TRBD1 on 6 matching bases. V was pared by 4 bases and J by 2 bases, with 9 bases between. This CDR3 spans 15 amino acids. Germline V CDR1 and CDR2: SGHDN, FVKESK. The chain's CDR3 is CASSLQGPGANVLTF. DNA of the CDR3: TGTGCCAGCAGCCTACAGGGTCCTGGGGCCAACGTCCTGACTTTC.

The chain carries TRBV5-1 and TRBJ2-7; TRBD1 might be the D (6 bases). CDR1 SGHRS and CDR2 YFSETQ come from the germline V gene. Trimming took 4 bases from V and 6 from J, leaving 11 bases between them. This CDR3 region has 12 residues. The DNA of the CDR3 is TGCGCCAGCAGCCTCTGGGGGCGCGAGCAGTACTTC. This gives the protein CASSLWGREQYF. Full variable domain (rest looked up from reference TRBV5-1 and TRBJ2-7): KAGVTQTPRYLIKTRGQQVTLSCSPISGHRSVSWYQQTPGQGLQFLFEYFSETQRNKGNFPGRFSGRQFSNSRSEMNVSTLELGDSALYLCASSLWGREQYFGPGTRLTVT.

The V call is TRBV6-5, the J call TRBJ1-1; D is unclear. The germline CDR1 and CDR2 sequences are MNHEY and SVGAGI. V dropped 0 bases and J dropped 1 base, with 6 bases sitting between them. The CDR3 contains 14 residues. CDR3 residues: CASSYSLENTEAFF. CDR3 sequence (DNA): TGTGCCAGCAGTTACTCACTTGAGAACACTGAAGCTTTCTTT.